This TCR beta chain was recovered during a study of cytomegalovirus exposure and HLA in healthy donors. In the study overall: A prior study identified approximately 110 million unique TCR beta sequences from 180 million or so T cells.

Notes on this clone: Its antigen remains unknown.

CDR1 is SGHDN, CDR2 FVKESK, per germline. This CDR3 spans 12 amino acids. V shed 4 bases and J shed 5 bases, with 6 bases lying between them. PCR involved 60 Vbeta and 13 Jbeta primers. Only in-frame clones appear in the TCRdb table, and some are missing; sequencing was by immunoSEQ multiplex PCR. The sample lists tens of thousands of clones, roughly 72% seen once, with more than 9% in the top ten. The study, taken as a whole, reports: An Asian-associated ancestry cluster reportedly showed fewer N-insertions than the roughly 670-donor mean in a later analysis. Previously analyzed data showed that most TCR beta V segments were productive at a frequency of about 87% or about 30%. The study designated 150 or so TCR beta chains cytomegalovirus-associated.

Sequenced sample: PBMCs. The chain employs TRBV14 and TRBJ2-1; no clear D. This clonotype was sampled from a woman aged 50 to 60 in good health and CMV-seronegative. The CDR3 loop reads CASSRQNNEQFF. The CDR3 DNA follows: TGTGCCAGCAGCCGACAAAACAATGAGCAGTTCTTC. The complete variable domain, with remaining parts taken from reference TRBV14 and TRBJ2-1, reads EAGVTQFPSHSVIEKGQTVTLRCDPISGHDNLYWYRRVMGKEIKFLLHFVKESKQDESGMPNNRFLAERTGGTYSTLKVQPAELEDSGVYFCASSRQNNEQFFGPGTRLTVL.